The 12 T cell receptor beta chains below all came from one sample that was sequenced in a study of graft-versus-host responses after intestinal transplantation. Their specific antigens are unknown. Clones were read by immunoSEQ multiplex PCR, and TCRdb kept only the in-frame ones, dropping some. The sample has more than 65,000 clones; 85% to 95% are singletons. Sequences were derived from unstimulated CD8+ T cells sorted from spleen or lymph node cells, sampled before transplant. The receptor set was obtained from a human donor who was the organ donor for an intestinal transplant.

The chain links TRBV11-2 to TRBJ2-1, with 9 bases identical to TRBD1. The germline V gene encodes CDR1 SGHAT and CDR2 FQNNGV. The CDR3 consists of 15 residues. After removal of 1 base from V and 7 bases from J, the junction contained 5 bases not matched to a gene. The CDR3 here is CASSLGQGVMNEQFF. Written as DNA, the CDR3 is TGTGCCAGCAGCTTAGGACAGGGGGTGATGAATGAGCAGTTCTTC.

This chain joins TRBV7-9 and TRBJ1-1; TRBD1 matches at 7 bases. Germline V gene lookup returns CDR1 SEHNR and CDR2 FQNEAQ (reference sequence). This CDR3 is built from 15 residues. V lost 5 bases to trimming and J lost 6 bases; unmatched junction nucleotides: 12. The CDR3 DNA sequence: TGTGCCAGCAGCCAACAAAACAGGGGCGACCCTGAAGCTTTCTTT. Encoded protein: CASSQQNRGDPEAFF.

This clone was observed a handful of times. The rearrangement uses TRBV28 and TRBJ2-1, with TRBD2 identical over 8 bases. CDR1 MDHEN and CDR2 SYDVKM come from the germline V gene. The CDR3 is made up of 17 amino acids. Unmatched junction bases numbered 7, after V lost 3 bases and J lost 0 bases. The CDR3 sequence: CASSFPTAGDSYNEQFF. CDR3 in DNA: TGTGCCAGCAGTTTCCCTACAGCGGGGGACTCCTACAATGAGCAGTTCTTC.

The chain has TRBV9 and TRBJ2-3; 9 nucleotides match TRBD2. From germline, CDR1 is SGDLS and CDR2 YYNGEE. V was clipped by 3 bases and J by 5 bases; unmatched bases: 7. The CDR3 consists of 15 residues. CDR3 region: CASSEASGVGDTQYF. The CDR3 coding sequence is TGTGCCAGCAGCGAGGCTAGCGGGGTGGGAGATACGCAGTATTTT.

The chain employs TRBV5-1 and TRBJ2-3; perhaps TRBD2 as D (6 bases). The germline gives CDR1 SGHRS, CDR2 YFSETQ. Trimming removed 4 bases at V and 3 bases at J, with 24 bases between. The CDR3 runs 18 residues. Here the CDR3 DNA reads TGCGCCAGCAGCGAGAACCTACTAGCCCCGAGGGAGACAGATACGCAGTATTTT. This translates into CASSENLLAPRETDTQYF.

The genes are TRBV27 and TRBJ2-2; a possible D gene is TRBD2 (7 bases). Germline V gene data show CDR1 as MNHEY and CDR2 as SMNVEV (reference sequence). The CDR3 sequence is 14 residues long. The V end was cut by 0 bases, the J end by 7 bases, with 9 bases between. The CDR3 reads CASSLSRGGGELFF. The DNA of the CDR3 is TGTGCCAGCAGTTTATCTAGGGGGGGCGGGGAGCTGTTTTTT.

In this sample, this clone turned up once. CDR3: CASSLSGGGADTQYF. The CDR3 region has the DNA TGTGCCAGCAGCTTAAGCGGGGGGGGCGCAGATACGCAGTATTTT. V usage is TRBV27 and J usage is TRBJ2-3, with 10 positions matching TRBD2. CDR1 and CDR2 from the germline V gene are MNHEY and SMNVEV (reference sequence). The CDR3 is made up of 15 amino acids. V shed 6 bases and J 4 bases; nucleotides not matched to a gene: 7.

The chain is built from TRBV7-2 and TRBJ2-7, with 7 positions matching TRBD1. Germline CDR1 SGHTA, CDR2 FQGNSA. The J segment lost 3 bases and the V segment lost 5 bases, leaving 13 bases of the junction unmatched. This CDR3 contains 16 residues. The CDR3 nucleotides are TGTGCCAGCAGCGGAGTCGGGGACAGTTCAATCTACGAGCAGTACTTC. It encodes CASSGVGDSSIYEQYF. The whole variable domain, remainder taken from reference TRBV7-2 and TRBJ2-7, is GAGVSQSPSNKVTEKGKDVELRCDPISGHTALYWYRQSLGQGLEFLIYFQGNSAPDKSGLPSDRFSAERTGGSVSTLTIQRTQQEDSAVYLCASSGVGDSSIYEQYFGPGTRLTVT.

The V and J genes are TRBV4-1 and TRBJ1-2; 8 nucleotides match TRBD1. Germline CDR1 reads MGHRA; CDR2 reads YSYEKL. After removal of 4 bases from V and 1 base from J, the junction contained 2 bases not matched to a gene. The CDR3 loop spans 14 amino acids. The CDR3: CASSRQGFNYGYTF. The CDR3 DNA is TGCGCCAGCAGCCGACAGGGGTTTAACTATGGCTACACCTTC.

This chain connects TRBV5-1 to TRBJ2-3, with 8 bases identical to TRBD2. V was pared by 4 bases and J by 2 bases, with 3 bases of the junction left unmatched. Germline-derived CDR1 and CDR2 are SGHRS and YFSETQ. The CDR3 extends over 14 amino acids. For the CDR3, the DNA is TGCGCCAGCAGCGGCGGACTAGCCACAGATACGCAGTATTTT. Its protein product is CASSGGLATDTQYF. Full variable domain (missing parts from reference TRBV5-1 and TRBJ2-3): KAGVTQTPRYLIKTRGQQVTLSCSPISGHRSVSWYQQTPGQGLQFLFEYFSETQRNKGNFPGRFSGRQFSNSRSEMNVSTLELGDSALYLCASSGGLATDTQYFGPGTRLTVL.

This chain connects TRBV7-7 to TRBJ1-1, with a possible D match to TRBD1 (6 bases). Trimming left V 5 bases short and J 5 bases short, with 12 bases between. Germline CDR1 SSHAT, CDR2 FNYEAQ (reference sequence). This CDR3 region has 13 residues. In DNA, the CDR3 is TGTGCCAGCAGCCGGACAGCTACTACTGAAGCTTTCTTT. Protein sequence: CASSRTATTEAFF.

The V call is TRBV25-1, the J call TRBJ2-5, with TRBD2 matching 10 bases. J was trimmed by 2 bases and V by 0 bases; bases with no gene match: 6. From germline, CDR1 is MGHDK and CDR2 SYGVNS. This CDR3 is built from 17 residues. The CDR3 coding sequence is TGTGCCAGCAGTGAATATGGCCTAGCGGGGGAGCAAGAGACCCAGTACTTC. This encodes CASSEYGLAGEQETQYF. Full variable domain (rest looked up from reference TRBV25-1 and TRBJ2-5): EADIYQTPRYLVIGTGKKITLECSQTMGHDKMYWYQQDPGMELHLIHYSYGVNSTEKGDLSSESTVSRIRTEHFPLTLESARPSHTSQYLCASSEYGLAGEQETQYFGPGTRLLVL.